Following are 18 T cell receptor beta chains from one sample sequenced in a study of T cell repertoires in cytomegalovirus infection. Their cognate antigens are unknown. TCRdb called the reads again in MiXCR, with one record for every CDR3 protein. The sample shows 450,000 to 650,000 distinct CDR3 sequences, just under 40% of them seen only once. The source was cultured PBMCs, collected from culture after CMV antigen stimulation. Every receptor here comes from a human donor in good health (CMV status not recorded). Some clones in this sample may be carry-over from other donors' samples.

This clonotype was detected a few times. This rearrangement joins TRBV7-6 to TRBJ2-1, with 9 bases that match TRBD2. This CDR3 spans 17 amino acids. V lost 2 bases and J lost 2; bases outside the gene matches: 7. Germline V gene lookup returns CDR1 SGHVS and CDR2 FNYEAQ. CDR3 sequence: CASSLPPGLAPYNEQFF. The CDR3 coding sequence is TGTGCCAGCAGCTTACCTCCGGGACTAGCTCCCTACAATGAGCAGTTCTTC. The full variable domain, rest sourced from reference TRBV7-6 and TRBJ2-1, is GAGVSQSPRYKVTKRGQDVALRCDPISGHVSLYWYRQALGQGPEFLTYFNYEAQQDKSGLPNDRFSAERPEGSISTLTIQRTEQRDSAMYRCASSLPPGLAPYNEQFFGPGTRLTVL.

This clonotype has a handful of counts. This chain joins TRBV7-2 and TRBJ2-1; 7 bases map to TRBD2. V shed 5 bases, J shed 5 bases, and the junction held 9 bases outside the gene matches. Germline V gene lookup returns CDR1 SGHTA and CDR2 FQGNSA. This CDR3 spans 15 amino acids. CDR3 DNA sequence: TGTGCCAGCAGCATTACTAGCGATTCCCACAATGAGCAGTTCTTC. Residues: CASSITSDSHNEQFF. Supplemented by reference TRBV7-2 and TRBJ2-1, the full variable domain reads GAGVSQSPSNKVTEKGKDVELRCDPISGHTALYWYRQSLGQGLEFLIYFQGNSAPDKSGLPSDRFSAERTGGSVSTLTIQRTQQEDSAVYLCASSITSDSHNEQFFGPGTRLTVL.

The CDR3: CASSLDFGPLSSGNTIYF. DNA for the CDR3: TGTGCCAGCAGCTTAGATTTCGGACCTTTATCCTCTGGAAACACCATATATTTT. The rearrangement joins TRBV7-2 to TRBJ1-3, with D hard to call. CDR1 SGHTA and CDR2 FQGNSA come from the germline V gene. The CDR3 sequence is 18 residues long. Trimming removed 1 base at V and 0 bases at J, with 16 bases between. The variable domain in full, with the rest retrieved from reference TRBV7-2 and TRBJ1-3, is GAGVSQSPSNKVTEKGKDVELRCDPISGHTALYWYRQSLGQGLEFLIYFQGNSAPDKSGLPSDRFSAERTGGSVSTLTIQRTQQEDSAVYLCASSLDFGPLSSGNTIYFGEGSWLTVV.

This clonotype was recorded a few times. The V gene is TRBV10-3, the J gene TRBJ1-2, with a possible D match to TRBD1 (6 bases). The CDR3 is 13 amino acids. Per germline, CDR1 ENHRY and CDR2 SYGVKD. V was trimmed by 5 bases and J by 3 bases, leaving 10 bases between them. CDR3 nucleotides: TGTGCCATCAGTCCAGGGACACACTATGGCTACACCTTC. Protein sequence: CAISPGTHYGYTF.

J is TRBJ2-6 and V is TRBV19; a possible D gene is TRBD1 (6 bases). CDR1 and CDR2 from the germline V gene are LNHDA and SQIVND (reference sequence). V dropped 8 bases and J dropped 0 bases, with 23 bases sitting between them. The CDR3 covers 19 residues. The CDR3 DNA reads as TGTGCCAGTCTTTTATCTACAGGGTCGTCGACCTCTGGGGCCAACGTCCTGACTTTC. This translates into CASLLSTGSSTSGANVLTF.

The chain recombines TRBV6-2 or TRBV6-3 with TRBJ2-1, with TRBD2 identical over 7 bases. J was trimmed by 5 bases and V by 8 bases; bases with no gene match: 18. Germline V gene lookup returns CDR1 MNHEY and CDR2 SVGEGT. The CDR3 consists of 17 residues. CDR3 sequence reads: CASPKVTPGTTDNEQFF. The CDR3 nucleotides read TGTGCCAGCCCAAAGGTAACACCCGGGACTACAGACAATGAGCAGTTCTTC.

The chain has TRBV2 and TRBJ2-7, with 8 nucleotides matching TRBD1. With V trimmed by 5 bases and J by 3 bases, 15 bases remained unmatched. In germline, CDR1 is SNHLY, CDR2 FYNNEI. The length of the CDR3 is 17 residues. The CDR3 spells CASSRILGDRRFYEQYF. The CDR3 DNA is TGTGCCAGCAGTAGGATCTTGGGGGACAGGCGGTTCTACGAGCAGTACTTC.

This clonotype has only a few counts. J is TRBJ1-1 and V is TRBV7-8; TRBD1 matches at 8 bases. The V segment lost 5 bases and the J segment 9 bases; nucleotides outside the gene matches: 5. The CDR3 contains 12 residues. CDR1 is SGHVS, CDR2 FQNEAQ, per germline. The DNA of the CDR3 is TGTGCCAGCAGCCCCAGGACAGGGCAAGCTTTCTTT. Translating it yields CASSPRTGQAFF.

The chain recombines TRBV20-1 with TRBJ1-5, with 8 bases fitting TRBD1. This CDR3 is built from 15 residues. After removal of 5 bases from V and 7 bases from J, the junction contained 13 bases not matched to a gene. Germline CDR1 is DFQATT and CDR2 is SNEGSKA (reference sequence). CDR3 amino acids: CSAAAKQGGFQPQHF. CDR3 DNA: TGCAGTGCTGCCGCCAAACAGGGGGGTTTCCAGCCCCAGCATTTT.

This clonotype showed up just a few times. The J gene is TRBJ2-7, the V gene TRBV7-2, with D maybe TRBD2 (5 bases). CDR1 is SGHTA, CDR2 FQGNSA, per germline. The V gene lost 6 bases and the J gene lost 4 bases, with 10 bases spanning the gap. The CDR3 extends over 12 amino acids. CDR3 DNA: TGTGCCAGCAGGCTGGACTCTTACGAGCAGTACTTC. This gives the protein CASRLDSYEQYF.

The V and J genes are TRBV19 and TRBJ2-1; D unclear. The V end was cut by 5 bases, the J end by 4 bases, with 12 bases between. The length of the CDR3 is 14 residues. Germline V gene lookup returns CDR1 LNHDA and CDR2 SQIVND (reference sequence). CDR3 protein: CASSRFEKYNEQFF. The CDR3 DNA reads TGTGCCAGTAGTCGATTTGAAAAATACAATGAGCAGTTCTTC.

This chain joins TRBV2 and TRBJ1-5; D may be TRBD1 (6 bases). The germline V and J ends were trimmed by 4 bases and 7 bases, with 14 bases remaining between them. Germline CDR1 SNHLY, CDR2 FYNNEI. The CDR3 loop spans 14 amino acids. The CDR3: CASSVTLQGQPQHF. In DNA, the CDR3 is TGTGCCAGCAGTGTAACCCTGCAGGGGCAGCCCCAGCATTTT.

The chain combines TRBV20-1 with TRBJ1-2; TRBD1 might be the D (6 bases). The length of the CDR3 is 11 residues. The V gene lost 5 bases and the J gene lost 13 bases, with 17 bases spanning the gap. CDR1 and CDR2 (germline): DFQATT, SNEGSKA (reference sequence). In DNA form, the CDR3 reads TGCAGTGCTTCATCAGGGGAGCAAATCACCTTC. This sequence encodes CSASSGEQITF.

This clonotype was seen a handful of times. The V gene is TRBV12-3 or TRBV12-4, the J gene TRBJ2-1; 9 bases match TRBD2. V lost 5 bases to trimming and J lost 6 bases; unmatched junction nucleotides: 5. The CDR3 contains 14 residues. The CDR3 DNA sequence: TGTGCCAGCAGTCAAAGCGGGGGGTCCAATGAGCAGTTCTTC. It translates to CASSQSGGSNEQFF.

The V and J genes are TRBV4-1 and TRBJ2-1; tentatively, D is TRBD1 or TRBD2 (5 bases each). The germline V gene encodes CDR1 MGHRA and CDR2 YSYEKL. The V end lost 4 bases, the J end lost 6 bases, and 13 bases lay between the germline ends. This CDR3 has 14 residues. The DNA of the CDR3 is TGCGCCAGCAGCCCCCCGGGACGACCCAATGAGCAGTTCTTC. The encoded protein is CASSPPGRPNEQFF.

The sample holds a few counts of this clonotype. V usage is TRBV7-8 and J usage is TRBJ2-3; 7 bases agree with TRBD1. This CDR3 is 18 amino acids long. The germline gives CDR1 SGHVS, CDR2 FQNEAQ. Trimming took 1 base from V and 6 from J; bases not matched to a gene: 16. The DNA of the CDR3 is TGTGCCAGCAGCTTAGAATTGGGTCGGGACAGCACCGGGGATACGCAGTATTTT. Encoded protein: CASSLELGRDSTGDTQYF.

This clonotype was counted only a few times. This sequence joins TRBV6-2 or TRBV6-3 and TRBJ2-7; 7 nucleotides align to TRBD2. The CDR3 is 18 amino acids. Germline V CDR1 and CDR2: MNHEY, SVGEGT. The V and J ends lost 2 bases and 6 bases, in that order; junction bases with no gene match: 19. The CDR3 nucleotides are TGTGCCAGCAGTTACACAACCCACCGGTGGAGCGGGAATCTCGAGCAGTACTTC. Translation: CASSYTTHRWSGNLEQYF.

The chain is built from TRBV20-1 and TRBJ1-4, with TRBD1 identical over 7 bases. The junction had 10 bases not matched to a gene; V was cut back by 2 bases and J by 13 bases. Germline loops: CDR1 DFQATT, CDR2 SNEGSKA (reference sequence). The CDR3 is 13 amino acids. The DNA of the CDR3 is TGCAGTGCTAGAAGGCAGGGGGGAACTGGACTGTTTTTT. This codes for CSARRQGGTGLFF.